Reported below is one T cell receptor (beta chain). The sample belongs to a study of blood T cell repertoires in COVID-19. Study-level information: The study drew acute and convalescent COVID-19 samples from the United States, Italy and Spain. The analysed material was cDNA or gDNA that came from T cells, B-cell-depleted T cells, or PBMCs.

Per the study methods: Amplification of reference gene primers provided the estimated nucleated cell counts. The assay was immunoSEQ multiplex PCR, and TCRdb's table has in-frame clones only and misses some. That table supplies the V and J calls and clone size; D and trimming were determined from the DNA. The sample lists about 250,000 clones, over 80% occurring once. The CDR3 consists of 16 residues. Germline lookup yields CDR1 SGHVS and CDR2 FNYEAQ. J gave up 2 bases and V 2 bases, and 5 bases lay outside the gene matches. The receptor's source is a human donor in a cohort sampled during active COVID-19. The V call is TRBV7-6, the J call TRBJ2-3; 9 bases align to TRBD1. Specimen: peripheral blood. The CDR3 reads CASSLMTGGITDTQYF. The DNA of the CDR3 is TGTGCCAGCAGCTTAATGACAGGGGGTATCACAGATACGCAGTATTTT.